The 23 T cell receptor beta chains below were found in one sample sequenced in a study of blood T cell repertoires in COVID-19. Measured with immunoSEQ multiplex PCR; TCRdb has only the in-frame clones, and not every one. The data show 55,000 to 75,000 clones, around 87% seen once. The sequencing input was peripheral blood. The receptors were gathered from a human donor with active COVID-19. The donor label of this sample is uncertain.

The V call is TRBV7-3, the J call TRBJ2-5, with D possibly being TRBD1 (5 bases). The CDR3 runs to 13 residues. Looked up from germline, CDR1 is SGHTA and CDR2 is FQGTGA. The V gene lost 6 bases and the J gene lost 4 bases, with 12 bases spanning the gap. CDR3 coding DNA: TGTGCCAGCAGGCGAACAGGACGAGAGACCCAGTACTTC. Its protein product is CASRRTGRETQYF.

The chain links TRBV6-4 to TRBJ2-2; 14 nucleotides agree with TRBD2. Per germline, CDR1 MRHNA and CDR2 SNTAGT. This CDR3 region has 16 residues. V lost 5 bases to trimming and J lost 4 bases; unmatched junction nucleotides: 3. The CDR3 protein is CASSRTSGRSTGELFF. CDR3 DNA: TGTGCCAGCAGTAGGACTAGCGGGAGGTCCACCGGGGAGCTGTTTTTT.

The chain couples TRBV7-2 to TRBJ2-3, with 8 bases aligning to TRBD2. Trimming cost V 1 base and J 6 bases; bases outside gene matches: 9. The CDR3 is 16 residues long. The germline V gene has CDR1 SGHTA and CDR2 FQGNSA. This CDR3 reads CASSLVGAGGEDTQYF. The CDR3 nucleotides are TGTGCCAGCAGCTTAGTTGGGGCGGGGGGCGAGGATACGCAGTATTTT.

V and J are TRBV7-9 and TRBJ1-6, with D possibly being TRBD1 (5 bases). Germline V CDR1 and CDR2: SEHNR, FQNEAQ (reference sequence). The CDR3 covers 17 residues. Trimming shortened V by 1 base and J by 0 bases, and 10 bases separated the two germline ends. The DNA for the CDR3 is TGTGCCAGCAGCTTAGACGGGGGTGCCTCCTATAATTCACCCCTCCACTTT. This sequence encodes CASSLDGGASYNSPLHF.

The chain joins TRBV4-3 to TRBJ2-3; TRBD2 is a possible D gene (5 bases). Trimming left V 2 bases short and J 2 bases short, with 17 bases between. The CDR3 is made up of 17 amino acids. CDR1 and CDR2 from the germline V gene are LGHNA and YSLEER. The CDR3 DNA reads TGCGCCAGCAGCCAAAGGGTGGGCAGCGGAGACACAGATACGCAGTATTTT. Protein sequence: CASSQRVGSGDTDTQYF.

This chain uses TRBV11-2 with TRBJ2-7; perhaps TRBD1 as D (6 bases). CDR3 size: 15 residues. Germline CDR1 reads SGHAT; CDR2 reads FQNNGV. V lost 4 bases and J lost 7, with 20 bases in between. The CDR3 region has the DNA TGTGCCAGCAGCTCTGCCGGGACATACCCTTGGGAGCAGTACTTC. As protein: CASSSAGTYPWEQYF. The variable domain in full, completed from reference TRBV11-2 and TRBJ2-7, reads EAGVAQSPRYKIIEKRQSVAFWCNPISGHATLYWYQQILGQGPKLLIQFQNNGVVDDSQLPKDRFSAERLKGVDSTLKIQPAKLEDSAVYLCASSSAGTYPWEQYFGPGTRLTVT.

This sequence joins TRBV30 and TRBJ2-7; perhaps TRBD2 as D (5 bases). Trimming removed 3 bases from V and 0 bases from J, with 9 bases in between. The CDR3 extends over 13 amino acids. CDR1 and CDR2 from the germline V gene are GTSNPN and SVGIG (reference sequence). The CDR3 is CAWRKRSSYEQYF. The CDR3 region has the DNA TGTGCCTGGAGGAAGCGGAGCTCCTACGAGCAGTACTTC.

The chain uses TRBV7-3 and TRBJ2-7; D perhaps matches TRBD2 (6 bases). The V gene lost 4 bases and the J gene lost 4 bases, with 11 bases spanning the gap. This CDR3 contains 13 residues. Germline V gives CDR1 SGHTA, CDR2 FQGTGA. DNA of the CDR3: TGTGCCAGCAGCTCCCGGGACTCTTACGAGCAGTACTTC. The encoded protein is CASSSRDSYEQYF. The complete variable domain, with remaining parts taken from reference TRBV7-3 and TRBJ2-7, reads GAGVSQTPSNKVTEKGKYVELRCDPISGHTALYWYRQSLGQGPEFLIYFQGTGAADDSGLPNDRFFAVRPEGSVSTLKIQRTERGDSAVYLCASSSRDSYEQYFGPGTRLTVT.

CDR3 protein: CASSLTGGYNEQFF. In DNA form, the CDR3 reads TGCGCCAGCAGCTTGACAGGAGGGTACAATGAGCAGTTCTTC. The V and J genes are TRBV5-1 and TRBJ2-1; D possibly corresponds to TRBD2 (6 bases). CDR1 is SGHRS and CDR2 is YFSETQ in the germline V gene. Deletions cut 1 base from V and 4 bases from J, with 9 bases between. CDR3 length equals 14 residues.

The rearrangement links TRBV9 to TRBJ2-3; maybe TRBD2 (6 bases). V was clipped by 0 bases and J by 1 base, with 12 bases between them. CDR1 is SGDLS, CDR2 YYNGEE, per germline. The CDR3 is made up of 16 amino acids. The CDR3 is CASSVGASVGTDTQYF. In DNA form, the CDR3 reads TGTGCCAGCAGCGTAGGGGCTAGCGTCGGCACAGATACGCAGTATTTT.

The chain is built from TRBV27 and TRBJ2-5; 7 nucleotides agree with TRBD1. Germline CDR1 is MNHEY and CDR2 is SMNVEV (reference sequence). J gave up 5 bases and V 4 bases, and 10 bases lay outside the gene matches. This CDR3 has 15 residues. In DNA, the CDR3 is TGTGCCAGCAGTTCCCGGTCAGGGGGTCGGGAGACCCAGTACTTC. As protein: CASSSRSGGRETQYF.

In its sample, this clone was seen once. The CDR3 nucleotides read TGTGCCAGCAGTTTGGGGACAGGCCAGCAGTACTTC. Protein: CASSLGTGQQYF. This chain joins TRBV12-3 or TRBV12-4 and TRBJ2-7; 8 bases fit TRBD1. CDR3 length equals 12 residues. J was trimmed by 8 bases and V by 3 bases; bases with no gene match: 3.

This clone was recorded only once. The CDR3 coding sequence is TGCGCCAGCAGCCAAGTCGGCAGGGGGCCCCACAATGAGCAGTTCTTC. It yields the protein CASSQVGRGPHNEQFF. The chain carries TRBV4-1 and TRBJ2-1; the match to TRBD1 covers 8 bases. Germline V gene data show CDR1 as MGHRA and CDR2 as YSYEKL. This CDR3 contains 16 residues. The V segment lost 1 base and the J segment 5 bases; nucleotides outside the gene matches: 7.

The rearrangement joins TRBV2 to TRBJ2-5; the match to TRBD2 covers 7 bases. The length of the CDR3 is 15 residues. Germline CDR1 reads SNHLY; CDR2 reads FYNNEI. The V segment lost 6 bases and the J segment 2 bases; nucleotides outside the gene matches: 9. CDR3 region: CASSMGLSRQETQYF. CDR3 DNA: TGTGCCAGCAGCATGGGACTAAGTAGGCAAGAGACCCAGTACTTC.

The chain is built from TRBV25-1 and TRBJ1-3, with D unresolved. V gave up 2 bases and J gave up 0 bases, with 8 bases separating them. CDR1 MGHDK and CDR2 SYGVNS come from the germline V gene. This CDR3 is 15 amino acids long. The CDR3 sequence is CASSESPSSGNTIYF. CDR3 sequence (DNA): TGTGCCAGCAGTGAAAGTCCTAGCTCTGGAAACACCATATATTTT.

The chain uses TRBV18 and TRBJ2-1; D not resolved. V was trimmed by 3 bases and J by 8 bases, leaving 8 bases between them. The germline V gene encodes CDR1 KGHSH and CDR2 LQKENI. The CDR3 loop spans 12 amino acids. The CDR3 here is CASSPGGDEQFF. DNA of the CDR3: TGTGCCAGCTCACCCGGCGGAGATGAGCAGTTCTTC.

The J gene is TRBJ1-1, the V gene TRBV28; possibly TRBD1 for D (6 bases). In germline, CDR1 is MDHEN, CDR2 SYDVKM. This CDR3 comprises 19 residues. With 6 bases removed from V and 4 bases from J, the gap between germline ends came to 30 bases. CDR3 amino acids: CASSHTTILPLRGGTEAFF. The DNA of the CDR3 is TGTGCCAGCAGCCACACTACCATACTTCCGCTCCGAGGGGGCACTGAAGCTTTCTTT. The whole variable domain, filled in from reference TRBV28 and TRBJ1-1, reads DVKVTQSSRYLVKRTGEKVFLECVQDMDHENMFWYRQDPGLGLRLIYFSYDVKMKEKGDIPEGYSVSREKKERFSLILESASTNQTSMYLCASSHTTILPLRGGTEAFFGQGTRLTVV.

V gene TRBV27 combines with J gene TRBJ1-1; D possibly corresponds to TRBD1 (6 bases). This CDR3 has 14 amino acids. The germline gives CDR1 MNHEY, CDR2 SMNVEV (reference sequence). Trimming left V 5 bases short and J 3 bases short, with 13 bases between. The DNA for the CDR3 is TGTGCCAGCAGTCCACCGGACAGATACACTGAAGCTTTCTTT. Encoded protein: CASSPPDRYTEAFF.

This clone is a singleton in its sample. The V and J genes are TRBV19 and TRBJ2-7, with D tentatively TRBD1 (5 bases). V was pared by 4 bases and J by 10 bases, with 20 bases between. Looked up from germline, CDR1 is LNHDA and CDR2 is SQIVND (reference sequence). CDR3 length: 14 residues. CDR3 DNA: TGTGCCAGTAGTAGCCTGTGGGGTCAAGGGGATCAGTACTTC. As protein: CASSSLWGQGDQYF.

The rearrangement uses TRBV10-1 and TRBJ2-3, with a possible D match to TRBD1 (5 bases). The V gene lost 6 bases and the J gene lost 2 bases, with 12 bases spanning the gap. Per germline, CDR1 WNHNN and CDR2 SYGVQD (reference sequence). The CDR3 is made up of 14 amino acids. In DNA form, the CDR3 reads TGCGCCAGCAGCGCAGGGCGGACCACAGATACGCAGTATTTT. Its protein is CASSAGRTTDTQYF.

The CDR3 DNA reads as TGTGCCACCAGTGATGGGGGCCACGGAAACCAAGAGACCCAGTACTTC. It yields the protein CATSDGGHGNQETQYF. The chain joins TRBV24-1 to TRBJ2-5; D perhaps matches TRBD1 (6 bases). V was pared by 3 bases and J by 0 bases, with 13 bases between. CDR3 size: 16 residues. Germline V gives CDR1 KGHDR, CDR2 SFDVKD.

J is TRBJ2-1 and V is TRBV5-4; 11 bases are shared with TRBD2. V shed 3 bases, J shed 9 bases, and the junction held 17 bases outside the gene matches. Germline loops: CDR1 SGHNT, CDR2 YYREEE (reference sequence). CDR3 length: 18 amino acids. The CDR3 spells CASSWGLAGGLPGAEQFF. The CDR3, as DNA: TGTGCCAGCAGCTGGGGCTTAGCGGGGGGGCTTCCTGGGGCTGAGCAGTTCTTC.

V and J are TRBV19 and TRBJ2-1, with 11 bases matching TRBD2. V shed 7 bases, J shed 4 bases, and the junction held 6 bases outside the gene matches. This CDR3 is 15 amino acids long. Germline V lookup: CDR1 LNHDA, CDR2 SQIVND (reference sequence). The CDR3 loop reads CASTMGLAVYNEQFF. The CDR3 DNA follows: TGTGCCAGTACTATGGGACTAGCGGTGTACAATGAGCAGTTCTTC.